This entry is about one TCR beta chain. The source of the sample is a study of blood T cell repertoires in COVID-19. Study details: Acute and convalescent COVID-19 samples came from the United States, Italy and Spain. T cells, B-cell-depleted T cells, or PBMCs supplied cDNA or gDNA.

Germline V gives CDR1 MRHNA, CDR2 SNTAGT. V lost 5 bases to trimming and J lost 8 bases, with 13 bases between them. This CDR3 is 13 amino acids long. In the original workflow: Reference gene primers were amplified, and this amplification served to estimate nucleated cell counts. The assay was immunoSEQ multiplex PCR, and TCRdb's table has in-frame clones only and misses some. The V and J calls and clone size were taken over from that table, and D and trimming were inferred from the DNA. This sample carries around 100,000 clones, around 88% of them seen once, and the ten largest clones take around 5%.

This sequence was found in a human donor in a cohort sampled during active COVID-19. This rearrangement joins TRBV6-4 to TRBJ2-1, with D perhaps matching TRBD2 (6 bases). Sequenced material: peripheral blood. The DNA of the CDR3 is TGTGCCAGCAGTCTGGGACTTACCGATGAGCAGTTCTTC. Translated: CASSLGLTDEQFF.